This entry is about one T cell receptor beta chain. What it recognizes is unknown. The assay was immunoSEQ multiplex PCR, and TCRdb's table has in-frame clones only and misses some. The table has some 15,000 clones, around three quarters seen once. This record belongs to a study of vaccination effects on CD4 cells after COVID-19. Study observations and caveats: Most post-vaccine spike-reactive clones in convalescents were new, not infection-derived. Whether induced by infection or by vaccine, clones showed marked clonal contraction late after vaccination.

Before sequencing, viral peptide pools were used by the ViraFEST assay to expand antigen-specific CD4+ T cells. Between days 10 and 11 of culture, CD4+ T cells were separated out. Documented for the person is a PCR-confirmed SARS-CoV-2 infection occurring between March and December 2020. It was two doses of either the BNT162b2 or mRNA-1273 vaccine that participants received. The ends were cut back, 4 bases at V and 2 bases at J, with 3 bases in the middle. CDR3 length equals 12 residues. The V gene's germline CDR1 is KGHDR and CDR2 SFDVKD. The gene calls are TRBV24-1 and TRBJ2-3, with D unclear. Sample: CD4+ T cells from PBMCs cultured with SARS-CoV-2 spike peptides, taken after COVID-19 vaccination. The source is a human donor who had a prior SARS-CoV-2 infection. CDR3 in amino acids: CATSEVTDTQYF. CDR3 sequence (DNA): TGTGCCACCAGTGAAGTCACAGATACGCAGTATTTT.